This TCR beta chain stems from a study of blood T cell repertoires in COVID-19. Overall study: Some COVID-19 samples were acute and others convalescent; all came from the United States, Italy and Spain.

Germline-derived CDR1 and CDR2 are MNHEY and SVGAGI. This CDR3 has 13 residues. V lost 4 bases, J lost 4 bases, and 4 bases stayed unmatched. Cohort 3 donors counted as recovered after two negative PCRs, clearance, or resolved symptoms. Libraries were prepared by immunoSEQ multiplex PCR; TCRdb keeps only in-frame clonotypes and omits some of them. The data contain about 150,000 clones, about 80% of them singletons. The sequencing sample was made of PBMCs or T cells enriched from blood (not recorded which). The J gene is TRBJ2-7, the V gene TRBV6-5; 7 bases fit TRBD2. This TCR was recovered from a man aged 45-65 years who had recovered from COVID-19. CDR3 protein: CASSWAGVYEQYF. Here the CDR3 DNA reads TGTGCCAGCAGTTGGGCGGGGGTTTACGAGCAGTACTTC.